The clone carrying this T cell receptor beta chain was recorded once. The antigen is unknown. The sample is drawn from a study of Ad26.COV2.S vaccination and SARS-CoV-2 variants. Whole-study findings and limits: TCR breadth and depth estimates may have understated total T cell responses.

V lost 3 bases to trimming and J lost 8 bases, with 10 bases between them. The V gene's germline CDR1 is LGHNA and CDR2 YSLEER. The CDR3 length is 13 residues. Sample treatment: around 19 received Ad26.COV2.S at low or high dose, single or two shots; about 5 received placebo; per-sample allocation not given. The samples date from day 63 after the first vaccine or placebo injection. The protocol was immunoSEQ multiplex PCR, while the TCRdb copy is restricted to in-frame clones and leaves out a portion. The table includes 350,000 to 550,000 clones, roughly 89% detected once. This clonotype was obtained from a person between 18 and 59 years old who received the Ad26.COV2.S COVID-19 vaccine or a placebo. The sequences come from peripheral blood, collected in a trial of Ad26.COV2.S vaccine versus placebo. The rearrangement links TRBV4-3 to TRBJ1-4; D call uncertain. The CDR3 DNA follows: TGCGCCAGCAGCCAGATGCTCGGGGAAAAACTGTTTTTT. Its protein product is CASSQMLGEKLFF.